This T cell receptor beta chain was profiled in a study of beta chain features in type 1 diabetes (dated by TCRdb to the late 2010s). Broadly, across the study: No differences in mean age, gender distribution, total cell number or subset yield were found between patients and healthy donors. A total of some 100,000,000 sorted cells were examined across all samples, and a strong correlation was observed between cell number per subset and RNA yield. In the study, recently diagnosed type 1 diabetes patients and matched healthy donors were compared on the TCRB repertoires of their sorted circulating CD4+ T cell subsets. Naive and central memory subsets were obtained from all 30 or so donors, but regulatory and stem cell-like memory subsets were isolated from only 8 patients and roughly 8 healthy donors.

In the germline V gene, CDR1 corresponds to MNHEY and CDR2 to SVGAGI. From its cysteine to its phenylalanine, the CDR3 spans 13 amino acids. The retained sequence is limited to the CDR3, 39 bases, with the frame set at the first base. The V end loses 5 bases and the J end loses 12 bases, and a stretch of 19 bases separates them. The full study reports these points: Because cDNA was sequenced instead of genomic DNA, highly expressing activated cells could be over-represented, though the groups showed no difference in activation or CD3 levels. Patients with type 1 diabetes made fewer insertions and deleted more nucleotides at VDJ recombination sites, implying thymic rearrangement abnormalities. Naive, central memory and regulatory TCRB repertoires appeared to be more similar among patients than among healthy donors. Shorter templates might have been favored by PCR, but patient and control samples were amplified and corrected together, so both groups would have been affected equally by any skew. A moderate but significant shortening of TCRB CDR3 length was observed in type 1 diabetes patients in all four CD4+ subsets. HLA sub-analyses involved small numbers of individuals, so any influence of HLA type on TCRB rearrangement remained unresolved.

Each donor gave one peripheral blood draw, averaging roughly 100 mL, which was collected into heparinised tubes. Naive, central memory, regulatory and stem cell-like memory CD4+ T cells were sorted on a BD FACSAria II using a panel including CD45RO, CCR7, CD25, CD127, CD95 and CD27. A purity above 95% was achieved for all sorted populations. PBMCs were separated immediately by Lymphoprep density gradient centrifugation and were stained directly, without being cultured. Samples were stained and sorted in pairs, with one healthy donor and one patient per experiment, so that batch effects were minimized. The entire amount of isolated RNA was reverse transcribed using the High Capacity cDNA Reverse Transcription Kit, so the sequenced TCRB transcripts were expressed ones. Naive, central memory and regulatory T cell samples underwent deep immunoSEQ sequencing, averaging roughly 3.5 million total reads per sample. Sorted cells were lysed in RLT buffer and RNA was extracted with DNase-treated RNeasy Micro or Mini kits, depending on cell number. Each cell subset was processed on its own to prevent cross-contamination, while patient and healthy donor samples were processed together. The immunoSEQ multiplex PCR was used to amplify TCRB sequences from cDNA, yielding 87-bp fragments that span the CDR3 region. Sequencing of the amplicons was done on the Illumina HiSeq platform. The authors processed their data as follows. Synthetic template baselines were used to correct PCR bias computationally, reads within Hamming distance 2 were collapsed, and singletons that could not be merged were discarded. Reads were aligned against IMGT so that V, D and J genes, CDR3 length and insertions or deletions at six rearrangement sites could be assigned. Within each subset, clonotype counts were normalized to sorted cell number, after which true diversity and Gini coefficients were computed with the tcR R package. The overlap coefficient, calculated on TCRB nucleotide sequences, was used to quantify repertoire sharing. Out-of-frame TCRB sequences from naive cells were analyzed as a proxy for the pre-selection repertoire. Here the immuneACCESS table is served through TCRdb, limited to in-frame sequences with V and J called. Missing clones are a known gap in these copies; in checked studies unresolved V genes cover under half, and the rest lacks a known reason. Clonal size and the V and J genes are those of that table, whereas D and trimming came from the DNA. The sample table lists about 360,000 clones, 10% to 15% of them with a count of one. Around 0.015% of the sample is in the top ten clones.

A word on this clone: This clone's antigen is unknown. Base qualities are missing; no much larger clone stands one base away.

The TCR sequence derives from a man between 18 and 29 years old in good health. Recombination linked TRBV6-5 to TRBJ1-1; perhaps TRBD1 is the D gene, with 5 bases matching. The sequencing input was naive CD4+ T cells from blood. The cell subset or site label for this specimen denotes: true naive CD4+ T cells. CDR3 loop: CASSESGGFQTFF. The DNA is TGTGCCAGCAGTGAATCGGGGGGATTTCAGACTTTCTTT.